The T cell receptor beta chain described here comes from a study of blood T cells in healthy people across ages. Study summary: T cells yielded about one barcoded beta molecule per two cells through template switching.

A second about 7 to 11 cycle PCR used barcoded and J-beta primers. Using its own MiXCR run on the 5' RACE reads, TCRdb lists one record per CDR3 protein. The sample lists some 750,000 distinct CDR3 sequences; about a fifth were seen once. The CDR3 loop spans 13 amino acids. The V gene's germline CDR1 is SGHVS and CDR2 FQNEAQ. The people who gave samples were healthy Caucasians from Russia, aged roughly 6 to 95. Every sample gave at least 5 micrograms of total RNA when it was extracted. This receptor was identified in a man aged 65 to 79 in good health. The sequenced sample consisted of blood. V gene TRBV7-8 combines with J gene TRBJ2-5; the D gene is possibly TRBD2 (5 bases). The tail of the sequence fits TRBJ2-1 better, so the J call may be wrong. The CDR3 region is CASSLLMGEEQFF. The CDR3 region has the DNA TGTGCCAGCAGCTTATTAATGGGAGAGGAGCAGTTCTTC.